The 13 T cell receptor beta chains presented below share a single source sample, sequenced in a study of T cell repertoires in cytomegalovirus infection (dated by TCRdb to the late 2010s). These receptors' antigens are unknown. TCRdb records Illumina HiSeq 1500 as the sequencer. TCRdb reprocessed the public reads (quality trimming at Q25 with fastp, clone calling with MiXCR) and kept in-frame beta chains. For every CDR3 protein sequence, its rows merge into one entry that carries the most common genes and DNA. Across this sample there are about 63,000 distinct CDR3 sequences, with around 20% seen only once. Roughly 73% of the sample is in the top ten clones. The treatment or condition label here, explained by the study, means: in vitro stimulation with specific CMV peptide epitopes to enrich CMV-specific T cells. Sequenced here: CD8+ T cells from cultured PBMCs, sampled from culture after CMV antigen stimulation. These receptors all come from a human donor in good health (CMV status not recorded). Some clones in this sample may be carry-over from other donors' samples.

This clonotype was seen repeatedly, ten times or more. For the CDR3, the DNA is TGTGCCAGCAGCTTGCCACTAATGGCGGCCTTCTACGAGCAGTACTTC. It encodes CASSLPLMAAFYEQYF. The V call is TRBV7-2, the J call TRBJ2-7; D ambiguous. This CDR3 spans 16 amino acids. Trimming removed 3 bases from V and 3 bases from J, with 18 bases in between. Germline CDR1 reads SGHTA; CDR2 reads FQGNSA.

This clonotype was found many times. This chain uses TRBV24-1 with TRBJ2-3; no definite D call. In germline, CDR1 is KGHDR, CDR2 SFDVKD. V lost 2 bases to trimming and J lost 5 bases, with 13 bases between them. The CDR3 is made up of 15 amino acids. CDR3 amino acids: CATSDSEESEDTQYF. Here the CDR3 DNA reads TGTGCCACCAGTGATTCCGAGGAGTCGGAAGATACGCAGTATTTT.

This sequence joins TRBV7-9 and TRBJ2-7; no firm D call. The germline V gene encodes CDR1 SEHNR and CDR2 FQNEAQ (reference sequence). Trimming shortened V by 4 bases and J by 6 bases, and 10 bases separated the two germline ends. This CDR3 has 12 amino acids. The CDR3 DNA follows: TGTGCCAGCAGCTCGATCCTCGGCGAGCAGTACTTC. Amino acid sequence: CASSSILGEQYF.

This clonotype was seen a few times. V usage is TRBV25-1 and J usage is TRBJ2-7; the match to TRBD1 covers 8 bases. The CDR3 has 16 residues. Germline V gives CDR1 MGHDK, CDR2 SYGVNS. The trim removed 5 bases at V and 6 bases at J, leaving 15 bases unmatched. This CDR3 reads CASSPPGRQGAIEQYF. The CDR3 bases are TGTGCCAGCAGTCCCCCTGGGCGGCAGGGGGCCATCGAGCAGTACTTC.

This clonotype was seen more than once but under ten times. CDR3 nucleotide sequence: TGTGCCAGCACCCTCCCCGGGGGGAACACTGAAGCTTTCTTT. The encoded protein is CASTLPGGNTEAFF. This sequence joins TRBV7-8 and TRBJ1-1; maybe TRBD1 (5 bases). The CDR3 runs 14 residues. Looked up from germline, CDR1 is SGHVS and CDR2 is FQNEAQ. V gave up 7 bases and J gave up 1 base, with 13 bases separating them.

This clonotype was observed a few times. The CDR3 DNA reads as TGCGCCAGCAGCCAGGAGGGTTTGACAGATACGCAGTATTTT. This codes for CASSQEGLTDTQYF. The rearrangement uses TRBV4-1 and TRBJ2-3; TRBD2 might be the D (6 bases). This CDR3 has 14 amino acids. CDR1 and CDR2 from the germline V gene are MGHRA and YSYEKL. The V end was cut by 3 bases, the J end by 3 bases, with 10 bases between.

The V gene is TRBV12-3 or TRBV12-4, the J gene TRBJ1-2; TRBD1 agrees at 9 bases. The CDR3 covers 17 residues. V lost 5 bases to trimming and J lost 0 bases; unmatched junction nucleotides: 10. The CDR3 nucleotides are TGTGCCAGCAGTACCCAGACAGGGGGGCATGCTAACTATGGCTACACCTTC. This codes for CASSTQTGGHANYGYTF.

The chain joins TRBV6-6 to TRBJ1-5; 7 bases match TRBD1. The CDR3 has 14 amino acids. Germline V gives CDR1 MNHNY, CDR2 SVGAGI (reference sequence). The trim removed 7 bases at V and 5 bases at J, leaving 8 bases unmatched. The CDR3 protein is CASILGQSYQPQHF. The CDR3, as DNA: TGTGCCAGCATTCTGGGACAGTCCTATCAGCCCCAGCATTTT.

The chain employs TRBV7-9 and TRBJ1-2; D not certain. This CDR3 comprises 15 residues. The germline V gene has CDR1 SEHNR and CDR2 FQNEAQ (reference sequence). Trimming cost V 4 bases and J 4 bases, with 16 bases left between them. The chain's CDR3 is CASSSTGDAFYGYTF. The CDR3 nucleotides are TGTGCCAGCAGCTCGACCGGAGACGCGTTCTATGGCTACACCTTC.

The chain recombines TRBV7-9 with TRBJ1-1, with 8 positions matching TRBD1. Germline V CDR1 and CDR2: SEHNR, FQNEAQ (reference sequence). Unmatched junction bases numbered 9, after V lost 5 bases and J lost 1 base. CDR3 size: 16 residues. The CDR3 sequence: CASSLGTGGKNTEAFF. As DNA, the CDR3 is TGTGCCAGCAGCCTAGGGACAGGAGGGAAGAACACTGAAGCTTTCTTT.

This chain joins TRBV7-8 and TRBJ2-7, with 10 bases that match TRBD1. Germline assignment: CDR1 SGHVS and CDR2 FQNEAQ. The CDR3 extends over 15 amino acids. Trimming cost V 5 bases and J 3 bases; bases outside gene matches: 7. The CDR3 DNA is TGTGCCAGCAGCAGCCGGGACAGGGGATTCTACGAGCAGTACTTC. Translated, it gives CASSSRDRGFYEQYF.

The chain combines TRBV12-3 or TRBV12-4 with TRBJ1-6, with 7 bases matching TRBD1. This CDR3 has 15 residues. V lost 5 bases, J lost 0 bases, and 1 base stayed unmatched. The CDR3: CASSRDSSYNSPLHF. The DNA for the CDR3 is TGTGCCAGCAGTCGGGACAGCTCCTATAATTCACCCCTCCACTTT.

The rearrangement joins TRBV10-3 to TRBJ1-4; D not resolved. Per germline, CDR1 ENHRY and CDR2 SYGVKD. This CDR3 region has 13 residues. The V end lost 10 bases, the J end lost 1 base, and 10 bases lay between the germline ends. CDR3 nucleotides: TGTGCCACTTGGGGTGGAACTAATGAAAAACTGTTTTTT. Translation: CATWGGTNEKLFF.